One sample yielded the 28 T cell receptor beta chains listed below, sequenced in a study of blood T cell repertoires in COVID-19. Method: immunoSEQ multiplex PCR; TCRdb's copy keeps in-frame clones and lacks some. The data show around 84,000 clones, roughly 77% seen once. The sequenced material came from peripheral blood. Every receptor here comes from a man aged 45 to 65 with active or convalescent COVID-19.

The gene calls are TRBV5-4 and TRBJ2-1, with 10 bases identical to TRBD2. The CDR3 is made up of 16 amino acids. With 6 bases clipped from V and 10 bases from J, the junction kept 16 bases outside the gene matches. Per germline, CDR1 SGHNT and CDR2 YYREEE (reference sequence). CDR3 loop: CASTPLAGSSTKEQFF. CDR3 nucleotides: TGTGCCAGCACCCCACTAGCGGGGAGCTCTACAAAAGAGCAGTTCTTC.

This chain joins TRBV5-1 and TRBJ2-1; 8 bases are shared with TRBD1. The CDR3 runs to 13 residues. Germline CDR1 reads SGHRS; CDR2 reads YFSETQ. J gave up 4 bases and V 7 bases, and 4 bases lay outside the gene matches. CDR3 region: CASGQGLYNEQFF. CDR3 bases: TGCGCCAGCGGACAGGGCCTATACAATGAGCAGTTCTTC.

This clone was counted a single time. The V gene is TRBV2, the J gene TRBJ2-2, with a possible D match to TRBD1 (7 bases). The CDR3 length is 13 residues. Germline CDR1 is SNHLY and CDR2 is FYNNEI. V lost 7 bases, J lost 6 bases, and 12 bases lay in between. CDR3 residues: CASKQGGAGELFF. CDR3 coding DNA: TGTGCCAGCAAGCAGGGGGGCGCCGGGGAGCTGTTTTTT.

The chain uses TRBV5-6 and TRBJ1-3; 8 positions agree with TRBD1. CDR1 and CDR2 (germline): SGHDT, YYEEEE. The CDR3 consists of 15 residues. V gave up 4 bases and J gave up 1 base; unmatched junction bases: 4. The CDR3 reads CASSGTGLSGNTIYF. CDR3 coding DNA: TGTGCCAGCAGCGGGACAGGACTATCTGGAAACACCATATATTTT.

This sequence joins TRBV24-1 and TRBJ2-7; D is uncertain. CDR1 is KGHDR and CDR2 is SFDVKD in the germline V gene. This CDR3 contains 12 residues. Trimming took 2 bases from V and 6 from J, leaving 7 bases between them. The CDR3 is CATSDYGREQYF. In nucleotides, the CDR3 is TGTGCCACCAGTGATTACGGTCGCGAGCAGTACTTC.

The gene calls are TRBV11-3 and TRBJ2-7; 12 bases line up with TRBD1. Germline CDR1 is SGHNT and CDR2 is YENEEA. CDR3 length: 15 amino acids. V trimming: 1 base; J trimming: 5 bases; junction bases outside the gene matches: 3. The CDR3, as DNA: TGTGCCAGCAGCTTAGGGGGACAGGGGGCCGACGAGCAGTACTTC. Its translation is CASSLGGQGADEQYF.

This chain links TRBV5-4 with TRBJ1-6; 7 bases fit TRBD1. Germline CDR1 is SGHNT and CDR2 is YYREEE (reference sequence). The CDR3 covers 19 residues. Losses at the gene ends were 0 bases for V and 2 bases for J; bases not matched to a gene: 11. The CDR3 loop is CASSLGLTGARPYNSPLHF. As DNA, the CDR3 is TGTGCCAGCAGCTTGGGTCTAACAGGGGCCCGCCCCTATAATTCACCCCTCCACTTT.

The V call is TRBV3-1 (or the pseudogene TRBV3-2), the J call TRBJ2-2; D perhaps matches TRBD2 (6 bases). The V end lost 4 bases, the J end lost 3 bases, and 12 bases lay between the germline ends. This CDR3 region has 15 residues. Per the germline V gene, CDR1 is LGHDT and CDR2 is YNNKEL (reference sequence). The CDR3 DNA reads TGTGCCAGCAGCCGTGGAGGGGCGGACACCGGGGAGCTGTTTTTT. Its translation: CASSRGGADTGELFF.

The sample holds a few counts of this clone. The rearrangement uses TRBV18 and TRBJ2-7, with D maybe TRBD1 (6 bases). CDR3 length equals 14 residues. The V and J ends lost 3 bases and 3 bases respectively, with 12 bases between them. Germline loops: CDR1 KGHSH, CDR2 LQKENI. The CDR3 DNA follows: TGTGCCAGCTCACCGCGCCCAGGGGTCTACGAGCAGTACTTC. Protein product: CASSPRPGVYEQYF.

This clone has a handful of counts. This chain links TRBV6-2 or TRBV6-3 with TRBJ1-2; no clear D gene. The V end lost 0 bases, the J end lost 8 bases, and 13 bases lay between the germline ends. Germline V gene lookup returns CDR1 MNHEY and CDR2 SVGEGT. The CDR3 consists of 14 residues. The CDR3 DNA reads TGTGCCAGCAGTTACTCCCCGTCGGGGAACGGCTACACCTTC. This translates into CASSYSPSGNGYTF.

The rearrangement uses TRBV28 and TRBJ1-6; no clear D. Deletions cut 7 bases from V and 2 bases from J, with 12 bases between. Per the germline V gene, CDR1 is MDHEN and CDR2 is SYDVKM. The CDR3 extends over 15 amino acids. The CDR3 DNA sequence: TGTGCCAGCAAATACGGGGAAGCCTATAATTCACCCCTCCACTTT. The encoded protein is CASKYGEAYNSPLHF.

This clone appeared once. The junction differs from germline at one of its ends, possibly a read error. The chain combines TRBV2 with TRBJ2-1; 8 nucleotides agree with TRBD2. The V gene's germline CDR1 is SNHLY and CDR2 FYNNEI. This CDR3 has 15 residues. The CDR3 reads CASSEQRGTYNEQFF. In DNA form, the CDR3 reads TGTGCCAGCAGTGAACAGCGGGGGACTTACAATGAGCAATTCTTC.

The chain uses TRBV9 and TRBJ1-3, with D perhaps matching TRBD1 (6 bases). Germline-derived CDR1 and CDR2 are SGDLS and YYNGEE. The CDR3 extends over 14 amino acids. Trimming stripped 1 base from V and 4 bases from J, with 9 bases between. CDR3 nucleotide sequence: TGTGCCAGCAGCGTAACAGGGTTAGGAAACACCATATATTTT. Amino acids: CASSVTGLGNTIYF. The whole variable domain, remainder taken from reference TRBV9 and TRBJ1-3, is DSGVTQTPKHLITATGQRVTLRCSPRSGDLSVYWYQQSLDQGLQFLIQYYNGEERAKGNILERFSAQQFPDLHSELNLSSLELGDSALYFCASSVTGLGNTIYFGEGSWLTVV.

The chain recombines TRBV7-9 with TRBJ2-1, with TRBD1 matching 7 bases. Trimming took 1 base from V and 1 from J; bases not matched to a gene: 4. The CDR3 runs to 16 residues. Germline CDR1 reads SEHNR; CDR2 reads FQNEAQ (reference sequence). The DNA for the CDR3 is TGTGCCAGCAGCTTAGAAGCAGGGGGTTCCTACAATGAGCAGTTCTTC. It is translated as CASSLEAGGSYNEQFF.

Only a few counts were recorded for this clone. The chain recombines TRBV19 with TRBJ1-1; 9 nucleotides agree with TRBD1. There are 15 residues in the CDR3. The germline CDR1 and CDR2 sequences are LNHDA and SQIVND (reference sequence). Unmatched junction bases numbered 6, after V lost 5 bases and J lost 2 bases. The CDR3 here is CASSQKDRGNTEAFF. CDR3 sequence (DNA): TGTGCCAGTAGTCAAAAGGACAGGGGAAACACTGAAGCTTTCTTT.

The rearrangement links TRBV21-1 to TRBJ2-7; the table assigns TRBD2, which was not confirmed against the DNA. TRBV21-1 is marked as a pseudogene. The length of the CDR3 is 14 residues. The CDR3, as DNA: TGTGCCAGCCCGAGTGGGGGGGGGCCCAACGAGCAGTACTTC. It codes for CASPSGGGPNEQYF.

The rearrangement uses TRBV29-1 and TRBJ2-7; 12 bases fit TRBD1. The germline V gene has CDR1 SQVTM and CDR2 ANQGSEA. The CDR3 consists of 14 residues. The junction had 3 bases not matched to a gene; V was cut back by 6 bases and J by 0 bases. This chain's CDR3 is CSVGTGGVSYEQYF. The CDR3 DNA is TGCAGCGTCGGGACAGGGGGCGTCTCCTACGAGCAGTACTTC.

This clone was seen only once. This chain links TRBV5-1 with TRBJ1-1, with a tentative D call TRBD1 (5 bases). The germline V and J ends were trimmed by 7 bases and 6 bases, with 16 bases remaining between them. Germline V gives CDR1 SGHRS, CDR2 YFSETQ. CDR3 length: 13 amino acids. In DNA, the CDR3 is TGCGCCAGCGGGCAGGGAGGAGAGCCTGAAGCTTTCTTT. Protein product: CASGQGGEPEAFF.

The gene calls are TRBV6-5 and TRBJ2-7; D is perhaps TRBD1 (5 bases). V shed 6 bases and J shed 2 bases, with 8 bases lying between them. The CDR3 consists of 12 residues. CDR1 and CDR2 (germline): MNHEY, SVGAGI. The CDR3 loop reads CASSQGAYEQYF. The CDR3 nucleotides read TGTGCCAGCAGCCAAGGGGCCTACGAGCAGTACTTC.

The chain couples TRBV5-1 to TRBJ1-2, with TRBD1 identical over 8 bases. This CDR3 has 14 residues. V lost 4 bases and J lost 6; bases outside the gene matches: 8. CDR1 is SGHRS, CDR2 YFSETQ, per germline. CDR3 in DNA: TGCGCCAGCAGCACTGGACAGGGCAAGGATGGCTACACCTTC. Translated, it gives CASSTGQGKDGYTF.

The J gene is TRBJ2-7, the V gene TRBV10-3, with 8 bases identical to TRBD1. The length of the CDR3 is 15 residues. Germline V gives CDR1 ENHRY, CDR2 SYGVKD. The V gene end was trimmed by 4 bases and the J gene end by 2 bases; junction bases not matched to a gene: 7. The CDR3 region is CAISGSGTGAYEQYF. The CDR3 DNA is TGTGCCATCAGTGGGTCCGGGACAGGCGCCTACGAGCAGTACTTC.

CDR3 region: CASSQGLAGSYEQYF. CDR3 in DNA: TGTGCCAGCAGCCAAGGACTAGCGGGTTCCTACGAGCAGTACTTC. This rearrangement joins TRBV4-2 to TRBJ2-7; 10 nucleotides agree with TRBD2. Trimming took 1 base from V and 1 from J; bases not matched to a gene: 1. Germline CDR1 reads LGHNA; CDR2 reads YNFKEQ. The CDR3 runs to 15 residues.

The rearrangement links TRBV3-1 (or the pseudogene TRBV3-2) to TRBJ2-7; D may be TRBD2 (6 bases). V was cut by 1 base and J by 3 bases, with 10 bases left in between. The CDR3 runs to 14 residues. The germline gives CDR1 LGHDT, CDR2 YNNKEL (reference sequence). This chain's CDR3 is CASSQGTNGYEQYF. Here the CDR3 DNA reads TGTGCCAGCAGCCAAGGGACTAACGGCTACGAGCAGTACTTC.

This clone is a singleton in its sample. V gene TRBV21-1 combines with J gene TRBJ1-2. TRBV21-1 corresponds to a pseudogene. The CDR3 runs 17 residues. The CDR3 DNA reads as TGTGCCAGCAGCAGCCTCCCAAGAGGCGGAAGAGTGGGTGGCTACACCTTC. This encodes CASSSLPRGGRVGGYTF.

CDR3 in amino acids: CASSLEGQGASPLHF. The CDR3 DNA reads as TGTGCCAGCAGCTTAGAGGGGCAGGGGGCCTCACCCCTCCACTTT. The rearrangement links TRBV7-3 to TRBJ1-6, with 8 bases lining up with TRBD1. The CDR3 contains 15 residues. The germline V gene encodes CDR1 SGHTA and CDR2 FQGTGA. Germline trimming cut 2 bases from V and 10 bases from J; bases unmatched to any gene: 7.

The V and J genes are TRBV5-6 and TRBJ1-2; TRBD1 might be the D (6 bases). Germline loops: CDR1 SGHDT, CDR2 YYEEEE. The CDR3 contains 16 residues. V was cut by 0 bases and J by 0 bases, with 12 bases left in between. The CDR3 is CASSLAGQLANYGYTF. The CDR3 DNA reads as TGTGCCAGCAGCTTGGCAGGACAGTTAGCTAACTATGGCTACACCTTC.

The CDR3 DNA sequence: TGTGCCAGCAGCCTCACAAATCAGCCCCAGCATTTT. This gives the protein CASSLTNQPQHF. The V call is TRBV7-2, the J call TRBJ1-5; no reliable D call. Per the germline V gene, CDR1 is SGHTA and CDR2 is FQGNSA. Trimming removed 5 bases from V and 4 bases from J, with 6 bases in between. The CDR3 contains 12 residues.

The chain joins TRBV5-4 to TRBJ1-1; 7 nucleotides line up with TRBD1. CDR3 size: 15 residues. Germline-derived CDR1 and CDR2 are SGHNT and YYREEE (reference sequence). V shed 1 base, J shed 1 base, and the junction held 4 bases outside the gene matches. The CDR3 sequence: CASSLTGDANTEAFF. The CDR3 DNA sequence: TGTGCCAGCAGCTTGACAGGGGATGCGAACACTGAAGCTTTCTTT.